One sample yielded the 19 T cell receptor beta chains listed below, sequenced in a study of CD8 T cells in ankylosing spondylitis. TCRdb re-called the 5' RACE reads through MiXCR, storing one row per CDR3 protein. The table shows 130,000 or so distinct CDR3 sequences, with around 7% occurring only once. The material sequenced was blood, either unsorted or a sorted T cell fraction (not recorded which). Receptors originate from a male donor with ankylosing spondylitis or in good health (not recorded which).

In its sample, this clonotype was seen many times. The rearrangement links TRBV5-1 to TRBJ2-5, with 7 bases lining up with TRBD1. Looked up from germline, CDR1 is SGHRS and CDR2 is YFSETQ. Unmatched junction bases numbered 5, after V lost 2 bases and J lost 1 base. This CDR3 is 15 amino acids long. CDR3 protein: CASSFQGQTQETQYF. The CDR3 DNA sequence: TGCGCCAGCAGCTTTCAGGGACAGACCCAAGAGACCCAGTACTTC.

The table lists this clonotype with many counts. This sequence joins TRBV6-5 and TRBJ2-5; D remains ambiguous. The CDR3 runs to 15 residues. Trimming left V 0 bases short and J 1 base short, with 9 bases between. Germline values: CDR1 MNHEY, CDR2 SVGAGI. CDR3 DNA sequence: TGTGCCAGCAGTTACTCCTCAAGGTCCCAAGAGACCCAGTACTTC. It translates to CASSYSSRSQETQYF.

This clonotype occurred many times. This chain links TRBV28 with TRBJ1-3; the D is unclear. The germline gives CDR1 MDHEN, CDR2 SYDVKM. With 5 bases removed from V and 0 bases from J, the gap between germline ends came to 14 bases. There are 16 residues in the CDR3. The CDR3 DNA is TGTGCCAGCAGTCCCGGAGGAAGATACTCTGGAAACACCATATATTTT. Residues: CASSPGGRYSGNTIYF. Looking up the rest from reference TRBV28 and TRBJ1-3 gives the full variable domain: DVKVTQSSRYLVKRTGEKVFLECVQDMDHENMFWYRQDPGLGLRLIYFSYDVKMKEKGDIPEGYSVSREKKERFSLILESASTNQTSMYLCASSPGGRYSGNTIYFGEGSWLTVV.

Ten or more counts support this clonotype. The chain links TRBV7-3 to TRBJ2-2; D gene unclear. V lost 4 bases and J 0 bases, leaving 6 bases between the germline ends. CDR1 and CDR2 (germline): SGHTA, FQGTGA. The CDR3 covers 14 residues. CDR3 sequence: CASSSHANTGELFF. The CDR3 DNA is TGTGCCAGCAGCTCCCACGCGAACACCGGGGAGCTGTTTTTT. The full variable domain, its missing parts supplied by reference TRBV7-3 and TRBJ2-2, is GAGVSQTPSNKVTEKGKYVELRCDPISGHTALYWYRQSLGQGPEFLIYFQGTGAADDSGLPNDRFFAVRPEGSVSTLKIQRTERGDSAVYLCASSSHANTGELFFGEGSRLTVL.

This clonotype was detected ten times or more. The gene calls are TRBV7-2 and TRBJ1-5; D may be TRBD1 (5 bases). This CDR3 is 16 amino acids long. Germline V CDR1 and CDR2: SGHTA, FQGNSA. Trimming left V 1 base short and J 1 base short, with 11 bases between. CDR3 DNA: TGTGCCAGCAGCTTAGAGCCGAGGGGCAGCAATCAGCCCCAGCATTTT. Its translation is CASSLEPRGSNQPQHF. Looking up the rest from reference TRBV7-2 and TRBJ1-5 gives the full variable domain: GAGVSQSPSNKVTEKGKDVELRCDPISGHTALYWYRQSLGQGLEFLIYFQGNSAPDKSGLPSDRFSAERTGGSVSTLTIQRTQQEDSAVYLCASSLEPRGSNQPQHFGDGTRLSIL.

For the CDR3, the DNA is TGTGCCAGCAGCCGAGATAGGGCGGGAGTACAAGATACGCAGTATTTT. Amino acids: CASSRDRAGVQDTQYF. The chain is built from TRBV4-2 and TRBJ2-3; TRBD2 agrees at 7 bases. The CDR3 contains 16 residues. With 4 bases clipped from V and 5 bases from J, the junction kept 12 bases outside the gene matches. The V gene's germline CDR1 is LGHNA and CDR2 YNFKEQ.

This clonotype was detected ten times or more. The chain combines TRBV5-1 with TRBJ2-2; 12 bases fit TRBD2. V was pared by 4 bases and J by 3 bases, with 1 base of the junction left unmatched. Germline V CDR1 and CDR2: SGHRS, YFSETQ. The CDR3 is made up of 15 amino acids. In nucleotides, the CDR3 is TGCGCCAGCAGCAGACTAGCGGGAGACACCGGGGAGCTGTTTTTT. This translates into CASSRLAGDTGELFF.

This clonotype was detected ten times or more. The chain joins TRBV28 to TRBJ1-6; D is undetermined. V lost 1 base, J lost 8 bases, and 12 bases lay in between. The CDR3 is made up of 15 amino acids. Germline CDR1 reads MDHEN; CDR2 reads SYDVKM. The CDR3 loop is CASSLSLVRDSPLHF. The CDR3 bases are TGTGCCAGCAGTTTATCCCTCGTTCGGGATTCACCCCTCCACTTT.

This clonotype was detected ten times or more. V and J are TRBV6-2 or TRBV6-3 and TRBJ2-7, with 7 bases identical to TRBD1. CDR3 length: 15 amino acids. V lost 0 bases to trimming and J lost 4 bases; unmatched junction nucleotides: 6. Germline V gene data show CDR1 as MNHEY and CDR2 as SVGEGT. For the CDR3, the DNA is TGTGCCAGCAGTTACTCGTTGGGCAGGGGGTACGAGCAGTACTTC. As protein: CASSYSLGRGYEQYF.

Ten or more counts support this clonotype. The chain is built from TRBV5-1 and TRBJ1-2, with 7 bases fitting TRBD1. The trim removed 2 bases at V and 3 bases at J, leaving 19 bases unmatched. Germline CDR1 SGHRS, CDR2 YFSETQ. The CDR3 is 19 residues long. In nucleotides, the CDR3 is TGCGCCAGCAGCTTCTTTCTTCGGACAGGCGGGGCCGGGGACTATGGCTACACCTTC. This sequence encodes CASSFFLRTGGAGDYGYTF.

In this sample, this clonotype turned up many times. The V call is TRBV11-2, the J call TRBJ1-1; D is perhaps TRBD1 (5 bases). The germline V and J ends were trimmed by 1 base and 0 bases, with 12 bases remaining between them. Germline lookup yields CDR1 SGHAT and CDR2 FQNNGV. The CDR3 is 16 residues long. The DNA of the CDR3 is TGTGCCAGCAGCTTAGTGTTTACAGGTCTGAACACTGAAGCTTTCTTT. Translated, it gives CASSLVFTGLNTEAFF.

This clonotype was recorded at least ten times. CDR3 DNA sequence: TGTGCCAGCAGCCCGACAGATATCGGCTACACCTTC. It is translated as CASSPTDIGYTF. The rearrangement uses TRBV12-3 or TRBV12-4 and TRBJ1-2, with a weak D call TRBD1 (5 bases). V shed 6 bases and J shed 8 bases, with 13 bases lying between them. This CDR3 region has 12 residues.

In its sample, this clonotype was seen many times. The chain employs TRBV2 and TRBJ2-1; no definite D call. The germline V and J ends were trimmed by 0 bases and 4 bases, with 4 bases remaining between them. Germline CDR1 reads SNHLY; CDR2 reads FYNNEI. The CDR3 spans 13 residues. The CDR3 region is CASSEATYNEQFF. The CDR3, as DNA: TGTGCCAGCAGTGAAGCGACTTACAATGAGCAGTTCTTC.

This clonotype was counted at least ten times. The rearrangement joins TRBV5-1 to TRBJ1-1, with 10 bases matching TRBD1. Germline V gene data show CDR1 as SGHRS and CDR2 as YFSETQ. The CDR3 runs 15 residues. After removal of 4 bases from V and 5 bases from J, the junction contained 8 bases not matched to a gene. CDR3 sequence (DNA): TGCGCCAGCAGCACCCGGACAGGGGGAGGAACTGAAGCTTTCTTT. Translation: CASSTRTGGGTEAFF.

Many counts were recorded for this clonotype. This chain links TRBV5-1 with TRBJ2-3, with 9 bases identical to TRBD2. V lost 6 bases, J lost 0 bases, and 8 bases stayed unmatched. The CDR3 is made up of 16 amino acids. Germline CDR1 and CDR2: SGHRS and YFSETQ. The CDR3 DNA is TGCGCCAGCACCTTCACTAGCGGGCTAAGCACAGATACGCAGTATTTT. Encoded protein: CASTFTSGLSTDTQYF.

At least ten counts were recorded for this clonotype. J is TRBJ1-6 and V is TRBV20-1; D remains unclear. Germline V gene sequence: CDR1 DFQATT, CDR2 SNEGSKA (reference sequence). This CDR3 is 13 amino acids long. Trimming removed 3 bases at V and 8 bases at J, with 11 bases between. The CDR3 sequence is CSASRGTDSPLHF. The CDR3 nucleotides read TGCAGTGCTAGCCGGGGAACGGATTCACCCCTCCACTTT.

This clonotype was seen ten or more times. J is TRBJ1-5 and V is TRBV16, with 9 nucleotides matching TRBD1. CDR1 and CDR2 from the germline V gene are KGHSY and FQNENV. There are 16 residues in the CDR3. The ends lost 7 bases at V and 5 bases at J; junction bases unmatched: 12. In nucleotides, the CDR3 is TGTGCCAGCATGCGCGCCCCGGGACAGGGCCATCAGCCCCAGCATTTT. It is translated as CASMRAPGQGHQPQHF.

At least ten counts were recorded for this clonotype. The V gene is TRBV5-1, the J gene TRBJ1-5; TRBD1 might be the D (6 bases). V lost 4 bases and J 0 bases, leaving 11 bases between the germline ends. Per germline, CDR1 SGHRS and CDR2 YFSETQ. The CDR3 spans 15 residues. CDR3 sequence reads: CASSRGGDSNQPQHF. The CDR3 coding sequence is TGCGCCAGCAGCAGAGGGGGGGATAGCAATCAGCCCCAGCATTTT.

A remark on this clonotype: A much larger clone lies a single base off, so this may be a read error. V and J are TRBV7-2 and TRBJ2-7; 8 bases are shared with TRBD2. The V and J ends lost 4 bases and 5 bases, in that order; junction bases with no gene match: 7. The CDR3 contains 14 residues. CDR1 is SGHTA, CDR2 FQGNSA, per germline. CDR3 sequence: CASSSRTSTHEQYF. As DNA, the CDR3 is TGTGCCAGCAGCTCCAGGACTAGCACTCACGAGCAGTACTTC.